Below are 13 T cell receptor beta chains sequenced from a single sample in a study of blood T cell repertoires in COVID-19. Here immunoSEQ multiplex PCR was the method, and the copy in TCRdb shows in-frame clones only, minus some. The data hold roughly 230,000 clones, with approximately 80% observed a single time. The sample comprised peripheral blood. The source of these receptors is a woman aged 45-60 years with acute or convalescent COVID-19.

The chain's CDR3 is CASSEVATGTEQYF. The CDR3 DNA reads TGTGCCAGCAGTGAAGTAGCGACAGGGACCGAGCAGTACTTC. The V call is TRBV6-1, the J call TRBJ2-7; the match to TRBD1 covers 7 bases. Losses at the gene ends were 1 base for V and 6 bases for J; bases not matched to a gene: 6. The germline V gene has CDR1 MNHNS and CDR2 SASEGT. This CDR3 contains 14 residues.

This chain connects TRBV3-1 (or the pseudogene TRBV3-2) to TRBJ2-1; no clear D gene. Germline V gives CDR1 LGHDT, CDR2 YNNKEL (reference sequence). The CDR3 extends over 15 amino acids. Trimming shortened V by 0 bases and J by 2 bases, and 8 bases separated the two germline ends. CDR3 in DNA: TGTGCCAGCAGCCAAGACTCCGTCGCCTACAATGAGCAGTTCTTC. It specifies CASSQDSVAYNEQFF.

This clone was seen a handful of times. V and J are TRBV7-2 and TRBJ1-6; D call uncertain. The CDR3 sequence is 17 residues long. CDR1 is SGHTA and CDR2 is FQGNSA in the germline V gene. Trimming removed 1 base from V and 0 bases from J, with 10 bases in between. The CDR3 loop is CASSLGGGSSYNSPLHF. The CDR3 coding sequence is TGTGCCAGCAGCTTAGGCGGAGGGAGCTCCTATAATTCACCCCTCCACTTT.

The table lists this clone with a count of one. The gene calls are TRBV11-3 and TRBJ1-4; 7 bases agree with TRBD1. With 2 bases clipped from V and 4 bases from J, the junction kept 10 bases outside the gene matches. Germline V CDR1 and CDR2: SGHNT, YENEEA. The CDR3 contains 17 residues. CDR3 bases: TGTGCCAGCAGCTTAAATGTCCTGAGGGACAGTAATGAAAAACTGTTTTTT. This codes for CASSLNVLRDSNEKLFF.

The gene calls are TRBV12-3 or TRBV12-4 and TRBJ2-1; 7 nucleotides agree with TRBD2. The CDR3 consists of 10 residues. CDR3 region: CASMGGEQFF. The CDR3 bases are TGTGCTTCTATGGGGGGGGAGCAGTTCTTC.

This chain links TRBV28 with TRBJ2-7; no reliable D call. V lost 8 bases and J lost 3, with 14 bases in between. In germline, CDR1 is MDHEN, CDR2 SYDVKM. The CDR3 is 13 amino acids. CDR3 residues: CASQKFPNYEQYF. For the CDR3, the DNA is TGTGCCAGCCAGAAGTTCCCCAACTACGAGCAGTACTTC.

This chain joins TRBV28 and TRBJ2-1; TRBD1 matches at 12 bases. The CDR3 consists of 15 residues. Trimming removed 5 bases from V and 9 bases from J; junction bases left unmatched: 8. Germline V gene lookup returns CDR1 MDHEN and CDR2 SYDVKM. For the CDR3, the DNA is TGTGCCAGCAGTCCGCCGGGACAGGGGGCGTTTGAGCAGTTCTTC. It yields the protein CASSPPGQGAFEQFF.

The rearrangement uses TRBV15 and TRBJ1-6; D may be TRBD1 (6 bases). The germline gives CDR1 LNHNV, CDR2 YYDKDF (reference sequence). Deletions cut 1 base from V and 8 bases from J, with 12 bases between. The CDR3 totals 15 residues. The CDR3 region has the DNA TGTGCCACCAGCAGAGCCAGGGGCGGAGATTCACCCCTCCACTTT. It yields the protein CATSRARGGDSPLHF.

The chain carries TRBV28 and TRBJ2-2; no definite D call. There are 13 residues in the CDR3. The V end lost 5 bases, the J end lost 5 bases, and 9 bases lay between the germline ends. CDR1 is MDHEN, CDR2 SYDVKM, per germline. For the CDR3, the DNA is TGTGCCAGCAGTCGCGTCCGTACCGGGGAGCTGTTTTTT. Protein sequence: CASSRVRTGELFF.

This chain uses TRBV5-1 with TRBJ2-6; D ambiguous. The germline V gene encodes CDR1 SGHRS and CDR2 YFSETQ. The CDR3 consists of 16 residues. Trimming took 1 base from V and 0 from J, leaving 8 bases between them. The CDR3 sequence: CASSLSGSSGANVLTF. CDR3 DNA: TGCGCCAGCAGCTTGTCTGGCAGCTCTGGGGCCAACGTCCTGACTTTC.

The CDR3 DNA sequence: TGTGCCACCAGTACAGTTCGAGAAAGCACAGATACGCAGTATTTT. Translation gives CATSTVRESTDTQYF. V usage is TRBV24-1 and J usage is TRBJ2-3; the D is unclear. Trimming removed 6 bases from V and 0 bases from J, with 12 bases in between. CDR1 is KGHDR, CDR2 SFDVKD, per germline. This CDR3 is 15 amino acids long.

The chain carries TRBV7-9 and TRBJ1-4; TRBD1 agrees at 11 bases. The CDR3 loop spans 14 amino acids. V was clipped by 7 bases and J by 7 bases; unmatched bases: 5. The germline gives CDR1 SEHNR, CDR2 FQNEAQ (reference sequence). In DNA, the CDR3 is TGTGCCAGCACCTCCGGGACAGGGGGTGAAAAACTGTTTTTT. Translating gives CASTSGTGGEKLFF.

This clone was seen only once. The chain has TRBV6-4 and TRBJ2-1, with 14 bases lining up with TRBD2. The CDR3 runs 14 residues. Germline CDR1 is MRHNA and CDR2 is SNTAGT. After removal of 3 bases from V and 8 bases from J, the junction contained 0 bases not matched to a gene. In DNA, the CDR3 is TGTGCCAGCAGTGAGGGACTAGCGGGAGATGAGCAGTTCTTC. Its translation is CASSEGLAGDEQFF.